The clone carrying this T cell receptor beta chain was seen more than once but under ten times. Antigen: not known. The source of the sample is a study of T-cell memory formation after mild COVID-19. Study-level information: There were largely donor-specific TCR clusters.

Researchers used 5'RACE with constant-segment primers to make TCR alpha and TCR beta cDNA libraries that carry sample barcodes and UMIs. TCRdb re-derived calls from the 5' RACE reads in MiXCR, one entry per CDR3 protein. The sample has just over 350,000 distinct CDR3 sequences, approximately 15% seen once. Broader study findings: There was a balanced CD4/CD8 profile in clones contracting day 15 to 85, and later expanders leaned CD4+. Mostly located in CM and EM were contracting CD4+ clones, with contracting CD8+ clones located in EMRA.

Trimming at V came to 7 bases and at J to 2 bases, leaving 8 bases not matched to a gene. CDR3 size: 16 residues. The receptor was derived from a man in his late teens or twenties who had mild COVID-19 (a few samples of this study predate the infection). Cell type and time point are not known. The V and J genes are TRBV12-3 or TRBV12-4 and TRBJ2-3, with 11 bases that match TRBD2. Sequenced: PBMCs or a T cell subset sorted from them (not recorded which). CDR3: CASTLGLAEFTDTQYF. The CDR3, as DNA: TGTGCCAGCACCCTGGGACTAGCGGAATTCACAGATACGCAGTATTTT.